Listed below are T cell receptor beta chains from one sample, sequenced in a study of cytomegalovirus exposure and HLA in healthy donors. TCRdb's copy holds only in-frame clones and misses some; the assay was immunoSEQ multiplex PCR. The sample carries roughly 100,000 clones, approximately 72% recorded once. The sequenced material came from PBMCs. These receptors were taken from a man aged 25-40 years in good health and CMV-seronegative. Each CDR3 is given with its conserved first and last residue. Each record gives: clone size, V gene, J gene, D gene, CDR3 DNA, CDR3 protein. D genes are given only for firm matches. Size values are once, few and many counts, or a class for expanded clones, and some rows have none.

clone size: -; V gene: TRBV11-2; J gene: TRBJ2-3; D gene: -; CDR3 DNA: TGTGCCAGCAGCTTCTTGGGGGGGGCCGCTTCCACAGATACGCAGTATTTT; CDR3 protein: CASSFLGGAASTDTQYF
clone size: -; V gene: TRBV7-9; J gene: TRBJ2-7; D gene: -; CDR3 DNA: TGTGCCAGCAGCGCGTCGGGCAGGGCCCACGAGCAGTACTTC; CDR3 protein: CASSASGRAHEQYF
clone size: few; V gene: TRBV10-1; J gene: TRBJ2-5; D gene: -; CDR3 DNA: TGCGCCAGCAGGAGTGCCGACGGAGGGACCCAGTACTTC; CDR3 protein: CASRSADGGTQYF
clone size: -; V gene: TRBV18; J gene: TRBJ1-1; D gene: -; CDR3 DNA: TGTGCCAGCTCACGCGACAGGAACACTGAAGCTTTCTTT; CDR3 protein: CASSRDRNTEAFF
clone size: -; V gene: TRBV19; J gene: TRBJ2-7; D gene: -; CDR3 DNA: TGTGCCACGGCGAACAGGGACTACGAGCAGTACTTC; CDR3 protein: CATANRDYEQYF
clone size: -; V gene: TRBV5-5; J gene: TRBJ1-1; D gene: -; CDR3 DNA: TGTGCCAGCAGCGTGACAGCAATGAACACTGAAGCTTTCTTT; CDR3 protein: CASSVTAMNTEAFF
clone size: -; V gene: TRBV5-1; J gene: TRBJ1-2; D gene: -; CDR3 DNA: TGCGCCAGCAGCGTGGACAGCCCTACCTATGGCTACACCTTC; CDR3 protein: CASSVDSPTYGYTF
clone size: -; V gene: TRBV5-6; J gene: TRBJ2-7; D gene: -; CDR3 DNA: TGTGCCAGCAGCTCCGCAGGGTTATACGAGCAGTACTTC; CDR3 protein: CASSSAGLYEQYF
clone size: -; V gene: TRBV9; J gene: TRBJ2-7; D gene: -; CDR3 DNA: TGTGCCAGCAGCCCCGGAGGGGTTTCAGGCGAGCAGTACTTC; CDR3 protein: CASSPGGVSGEQYF
clone size: -; V gene: TRBV27; J gene: TRBJ1-2; D gene: TRBD1; CDR3 DNA: TGTGCCAGCAGTATTTTCACAGGGGCCTATGGCTACACCTTC; CDR3 protein: CASSIFTGAYGYTF
clone size: once; V gene: TRBV28; J gene: TRBJ2-7; D gene: TRBD2; CDR3 DNA: TGTGCCAGCAGTCCCAGGGGACTAGCGGGACCAACCTACGAGCAGTACTTC; CDR3 protein: CASSPRGLAGPTYEQYF
clone size: -; V gene: TRBV29-1; J gene: TRBJ2-1; D gene: -; CDR3 DNA: TGCAGCGTCAGTCGCCCCACGAACAATGAGCAGTTCTTC; CDR3 protein: CSVSRPTNNEQFF
clone size: -; V gene: TRBV4-1; J gene: TRBJ2-1; D gene: -; CDR3 DNA: TGCGCCAGCAGCCAAGAAAGGACTGGCTACAATGAGCAGTTCTTC; CDR3 protein: CASSQERTGYNEQFF
clone size: -; V gene: TRBV5-1; J gene: TRBJ1-4; D gene: TRBD1; CDR3 DNA: TGCGCCAGCACGCCCGATGGGACAGGGGATGAAAAACTGTTTTTT; CDR3 protein: CASTPDGTGDEKLFF
clone size: -; V gene: TRBV5-1; J gene: TRBJ2-5; D gene: -; CDR3 DNA: TGCGCCAGCACCCGAACAGGGATCGGGGAGACCCAGTACTTC; CDR3 protein: CASTRTGIGETQYF
clone size: -; V gene: TRBV11-2; J gene: TRBJ2-7; D gene: -; CDR3 DNA: TGTGCCAGCAGCTTTAGCTGGAGGAAGATCTACGAGCAGTACTTC; CDR3 protein: CASSFSWRKIYEQYF
clone size: -; V gene: TRBV27; J gene: TRBJ2-1; D gene: TRBD2; CDR3 DNA: TGTGCCAGCAGTTTGTCTAGCGGGAGGGGTACCTTTCTTAGCTCCTACAATGAGCAGTTCTTC; CDR3 protein: CASSLSSGRGTFLSSYNEQFF
clone size: -; V gene: TRBV18; J gene: TRBJ2-1; D gene: TRBD2; CDR3 DNA: TGTGCCAGCTCACCTAGGCGGGAGGGATACAATGAGCAGTTCTTC; CDR3 protein: CASSPRREGYNEQFF
clone size: -; V gene: TRBV12-5; J gene: TRBJ2-3; D gene: TRBD1; CDR3 DNA: TGTGCTAGTGGTTTCAGTACAGGGGTGGCAGTGACTGATACGCAGTATTTT; CDR3 protein: CASGFSTGVAVTDTQYF
clone size: -; V gene: TRBV6-6; J gene: TRBJ2-7; D gene: TRBD2; CDR3 DNA: TGTGCCAGCAGTTACGGGGGGGACTCCTCCTACGAGCAGTACTTC; CDR3 protein: CASSYGGDSSYEQYF
clone size: -; V gene: TRBV6-5; J gene: TRBJ2-3; D gene: TRBD1; CDR3 DNA: TGTGCCAGCAGTGGCGGACAGGGCGATACGCAGTATTTT; CDR3 protein: CASSGGQGDTQYF
clone size: -; V gene: TRBV10-3; J gene: TRBJ2-1; D gene: TRBD1; CDR3 DNA: TGTGCCCTGGGGACAGACTCTGGAAATGAGCAGTTCTTC; CDR3 protein: CALGTDSGNEQFF
clone size: -; V gene: TRBV29-1; J gene: TRBJ1-1; D gene: -; CDR3 DNA: TGCAGCGGCGGACAGCCGGGGACTGAAGCTTTCTTT; CDR3 protein: CSGGQPGTEAFF
clone size: -; V gene: TRBV5-1; J gene: TRBJ2-7; D gene: TRBD1; CDR3 DNA: TGCGCCAGCAGCTGGGGAGACAGGGGGTCGGTTGAGCAGTACTTC; CDR3 protein: CASSWGDRGSVEQYF
clone size: -; V gene: TRBV21-1; J gene: TRBJ2-7; D gene: -; CDR3 DNA: TGTGCCAGCAGCAAAGGACTGAACTACGAGCAGTACTTC; CDR3 protein: CASSKGLNYEQYF
clone size: -; V gene: TRBV5-6; J gene: TRBJ1-2; D gene: -; CDR3 DNA: TGTGCCAGCAGCTTGGATCCCAGGGACTATGGCTACACCTTC; CDR3 protein: CASSLDPRDYGYTF
clone size: -; V gene: TRBV19; J gene: TRBJ2-7; D gene: TRBD1; CDR3 DNA: TGTGCCAGTAGTACCGGGACAGTGTCCTACGAGCAGTACTTC; CDR3 protein: CASSTGTVSYEQYF
clone size: -; V gene: TRBV6-5; J gene: TRBJ1-1; D gene: -; CDR3 DNA: TGTGCCAGCATTGCGACAGCTAACACTGAAGCTTTCTTT; CDR3 protein: CASIATANTEAFF
clone size: -; V gene: TRBV7-8; J gene: TRBJ2-7; D gene: TRBD2; CDR3 DNA: TGTGCCAGCAACCTGGGCCGGGGGGGCCTCTACGAGCAGTACTTC; CDR3 protein: CASNLGRGGLYEQYF
clone size: -; V gene: TRBV4-2; J gene: TRBJ2-3; D gene: TRBD2; CDR3 DNA: TGTGCCAGCAGCCAAAGGTTAGGACTAGCCGGGTACACAGATACGCAGTATTTT; CDR3 protein: CASSQRLGLAGYTDTQYF
clone size: -; V gene: TRBV5-4; J gene: TRBJ1-5; D gene: TRBD1; CDR3 DNA: TGTGCCAGCAGCCGACAGGGGAGCAATCAGCCCCAGCATTTT; CDR3 protein: CASSRQGSNQPQHF
clone size: -; V gene: TRBV19; J gene: TRBJ2-6; D gene: -; CDR3 DNA: TGTGCCAGTAGTATAGCAGGGTCCGGGGCCAACGTCCTGACTTTC; CDR3 protein: CASSIAGSGANVLTF
clone size: once; V gene: TRBV19; J gene: TRBJ1-2; D gene: TRBD1; CDR3 DNA: TGTGCCAGTAGTGTCCCCCGGACAGGCTATCCTGGCTACACCTTC; CDR3 protein: CASSVPRTGYPGYTF
clone size: -; V gene: TRBV5-1; J gene: TRBJ2-3; D gene: TRBD2; CDR3 DNA: TGCGCCAGCAGCTTGGGGCAGGGAGGGGATACGCAGTATTTT; CDR3 protein: CASSLGQGGDTQYF
clone size: once; V gene: TRBV13; J gene: TRBJ2-5; D gene: -; CDR3 DNA: TGTGCCAGCAGCCCAGAGGGGGGGGATAAGACCCAGTACTTC; CDR3 protein: CASSPEGGDKTQYF
clone size: -; V gene: TRBV4-1; J gene: TRBJ2-7; D gene: TRBD2; CDR3 DNA: TGCGCCAGCAGCCAAGAGGGACTAGCGGGGTCGTTCTACGAGCAGTACTTC; CDR3 protein: CASSQEGLAGSFYEQYF
clone size: -; V gene: TRBV15; J gene: TRBJ1-2; D gene: TRBD1; CDR3 DNA: TGTGCCACCAGCAGAGATCGACAGGGGAGTGGCGGCTACACCTTC; CDR3 protein: CATSRDRQGSGGYTF
clone size: few; V gene: TRBV6-5; J gene: TRBJ1-1; D gene: -; CDR3 DNA: TGTGCCAGCAGTGCAAGGGGAATGAACACTGAAGCTTTCTTT; CDR3 protein: CASSARGMNTEAFF
clone size: -; V gene: TRBV6-5; J gene: TRBJ2-1; D gene: -; CDR3 DNA: TGTGCCAGCAGTCTAACCCATTCCCCCTACAATGAGCAGTTCTTC; CDR3 protein: CASSLTHSPYNEQFF
clone size: few; V gene: TRBV7-6; J gene: TRBJ2-1; D gene: -; CDR3 DNA: TGTGCCAGCAGCTTAGATCCAGGGAGGTTTTTCAATGAGCAGTTCTTC; CDR3 protein: CASSLDPGRFFNEQFF
clone size: -; V gene: TRBV5-1; J gene: TRBJ1-1; D gene: -; CDR3 DNA: TGCGCCAGCAGCTTGGATGGGCAGAACACTGAAGCTTTCTTT; CDR3 protein: CASSLDGQNTEAFF
clone size: -; V gene: TRBV4-3; J gene: TRBJ1-1; D gene: -; CDR3 DNA: TGCGCCAGCAGCCAAGACAGGGGTTCCACTGAAGCTTTCTTT; CDR3 protein: CASSQDRGSTEAFF
clone size: -; V gene: TRBV19; J gene: TRBJ2-3; D gene: -; CDR3 DNA: TGTGCCAGTAGTATAGATGGGGCGACGGATACGCAGTATTTT; CDR3 protein: CASSIDGATDTQYF
clone size: -; V gene: TRBV5-4; J gene: TRBJ1-2; D gene: -; CDR3 DNA: TGTGCCAGCAGCGGGGCAGGACCTGGCTACACCTTC; CDR3 protein: CASSGAGPGYTF
clone size: -; V gene: TRBV11-2; J gene: TRBJ2-3; D gene: -; CDR3 DNA: TGTGCCAGCGTCCCCCGATCACTAGCCCGCGCAGATACGCAGTATTTT; CDR3 protein: CASVPRSLARADTQYF
clone size: -; V gene: TRBV18; J gene: TRBJ2-6; D gene: -; CDR3 DNA: TGTGCCAGCTCACCAAAGGCGACAGCCTCTGGGGCCAACGTCCTGACTTTC; CDR3 protein: CASSPKATASGANVLTF
clone size: -; V gene: TRBV27; J gene: TRBJ1-1; D gene: -; CDR3 DNA: TGTGCCAGCAGTTTAACAGAGAACACTGAAGCTTTCTTT; CDR3 protein: CASSLTENTEAFF
clone size: -; V gene: TRBV4-1; J gene: TRBJ2-2; D gene: -; CDR3 DNA: TGCGCCAGCAGTCAACTCGCCGCGGCCGGCGGGGAGCTGTTTTTT; CDR3 protein: CASSQLAAAGGELFF
clone size: -; V gene: TRBV5-6; J gene: TRBJ2-1; D gene: TRBD2; CDR3 DNA: TGTGCCAGCAGTTTACTAGCGGGGGGGTACAATGAGCAGTTCTTC; CDR3 protein: CASSLLAGGYNEQFF
clone size: -; V gene: TRBV11-2; J gene: TRBJ1-2; D gene: -; CDR3 DNA: TGTGCCAGCAGCTTAGTGGCCGCCAAGAGGACACGGGAGTTGAATGGCTACACCTTC; CDR3 protein: CASSLVAAKRTRELNGYTF
clone size: -; V gene: TRBV30; J gene: TRBJ2-1; D gene: -; CDR3 DNA: TGTGCCTGGAGTCGGGGAGACAATGAGCAGTTCTTC; CDR3 protein: CAWSRGDNEQFF
clone size: -; V gene: TRBV5-1; J gene: TRBJ2-3; D gene: -; CDR3 DNA: TGCGCCAGCAGCTATGAAACAATATCTGATACGCAGTATTTT; CDR3 protein: CASSYETISDTQYF
clone size: -; V gene: TRBV18; J gene: TRBJ2-3; D gene: -; CDR3 DNA: TGTGCCAGCTCACCACAGGGGGGCACAGATACGCAGTATTTT; CDR3 protein: CASSPQGGTDTQYF
clone size: -; V gene: TRBV5-1; J gene: TRBJ1-1; D gene: -; CDR3 DNA: TGCGCCAGCAGCGCCAGGACAAACATGAACACTGAAGCTTTCTTT; CDR3 protein: CASSARTNMNTEAFF
clone size: -; V gene: TRBV28; J gene: TRBJ2-5; D gene: -; CDR3 DNA: TGTGCCAGCAGTACTTACGGCGGACAAGAGACCCAGTACTTC; CDR3 protein: CASSTYGGQETQYF
clone size: -; V gene: TRBV11-3; J gene: TRBJ1-1; D gene: -; CDR3 DNA: TGTGCCAGCAGCTTGAGGGGACAGAACACTGAAGCTTTCTTT; CDR3 protein: CASSLRGQNTEAFF
clone size: -; V gene: TRBV6-6; J gene: TRBJ2-7; D gene: -; CDR3 DNA: TGTGCCAGCATCCCGCGACCGGGGGGCACCTCCTACGAGCAGTACTTC; CDR3 protein: CASIPRPGGTSYEQYF
clone size: -; V gene: TRBV4-3; J gene: TRBJ2-1; D gene: -; CDR3 DNA: TGCGCCAGCAGCCAAGACCAGGGGACCTACTACAATGAGCAGTTCTTC; CDR3 protein: CASSQDQGTYYNEQFF